These 20 T cell receptor beta chains were sequenced from one sample in a study of beta chain features in type 1 diabetes. Study-wide points: Patients with Type 1 diabetes showed moderately but significantly shorter TCRB CDR3s in all four CD4+ subsets.

Sequencing targeted expressed TCRB transcripts, as all isolated RNA had been reverse transcribed. TCRdb's copy holds only in-frame clones and misses some; the assay was immunoSEQ multiplex PCR. The table includes nearly 700,000 clones, around 15% detected once. These TCRs' antigens remain unknown. Sequencing was carried out using naive CD4+ T cells from blood. The origin of the receptors is a man aged 18 to 35 with type 1 diabetes.

V is TRBV4-1 and J is TRBJ1-4; D gene unclear. Trimming left V 4 bases short and J 8 bases short, with 5 bases between. There are 11 residues in the CDR3. The germline V gene encodes CDR1 MGHRA and CDR2 YSYEKL. CDR3 nucleotide sequence: TGCGCCAGCAGCCTTACAGAAAAACTGTTTTTT. Protein sequence: CASSLTEKLFF.

A few counts support this clone. The gene calls are TRBV9 and TRBJ1-4; no definite D call. Germline V gives CDR1 SGDLS, CDR2 YYNGEE. The CDR3 has 19 residues. The ends were cut back, 0 bases at V and 3 bases at J, with 21 bases in the middle. The CDR3 DNA reads TGTGCCAGCAGCGTAGAGGGAGGGAAAGCACCGGGGTCTAATGAAAAACTGTTTTTT. Amino acids: CASSVEGGKAPGSNEKLFF.

This clone was seen a few times. J is TRBJ2-7 and V is TRBV19; TRBD1 aligns across 7 bases. This CDR3 is built from 13 residues. The trim removed 5 bases at V and 6 bases at J, leaving 7 bases unmatched. Germline CDR1 LNHDA, CDR2 SQIVND (reference sequence). The CDR3 DNA reads TGTGCCAGTAGTGCCCAACAGGGGCTCGAGCAGTACTTC. This sequence encodes CASSAQQGLEQYF.

This clone was recorded a few times. The chain combines TRBV7-6 with TRBJ1-2, with 8 nucleotides matching TRBD1. This CDR3 has 14 amino acids. Germline CDR1 is SGHVS and CDR2 is FNYEAQ. V was pared by 2 bases and J by 8 bases, with 7 bases of the junction left unmatched. DNA for the CDR3: TGTGCCAGCAGCTTAAGTCAGGGGGCAGGCGGCTACACCTTC. It yields the protein CASSLSQGAGGYTF.

In its sample, this clone was seen a few times. The J gene is TRBJ2-4, the V gene TRBV6-6; a weak D match, TRBD2 (6 bases). This CDR3 comprises 13 residues. The V gene's germline CDR1 is MNHNY and CDR2 SVGAGI (reference sequence). V lost 6 bases to trimming and J lost 6 bases, with 12 bases between them. Here the CDR3 DNA reads TGTGCCAGCAGCCGGGGGAGGACAAACATTCAGTACTTC. It encodes CASSRGRTNIQYF.

The chain recombines TRBV5-4 with TRBJ2-3; D might be TRBD1 or TRBD2, each matching 5 bases. Germline CDR1 is SGHNT and CDR2 is YYREEE (reference sequence). The V end lost 3 bases, the J end lost 0 bases, and 11 bases lay between the germline ends. The CDR3 sequence is 15 residues long. CDR3 sequence: CASSSPRESTDTQYF. CDR3 DNA: TGTGCCAGCAGCTCCCCCAGGGAGAGCACAGATACGCAGTATTTT. The full variable domain, in which reference TRBV5-4 and TRBJ2-3 provide the parts outside the CDR3, is ETGVTQSPTHLIKTRGQQVTLRCSSQSGHNTVSWYQQALGQGPQFIFQYYREEENGRGNFPPRFSGLQFPNYSSELNVNALELDDSALYLCASSSPRESTDTQYFGPGTRLTVL.

A word on this clone: A read error may account for a junction end that differs from germline. The J gene is TRBJ1-1, the V gene TRBV11-3; perhaps TRBD1 as D (6 bases). The germline V gene has CDR1 SGHNT and CDR2 YENEEA. The CDR3 loop spans 13 amino acids. CDR3 nucleotides: TGTGCCACCAGCACAGGGCCGAACACTGAAGCTTTCTTT. Protein product: CATSTGPNTEAFF.

A few counts support this clone. The chain is built from TRBV7-9 and TRBJ1-6; D uncertain. The length of the CDR3 is 16 residues. Germline assignment: CDR1 SEHNR and CDR2 FQNEAQ (reference sequence). Trimming removed 1 base at V and 0 bases at J, with 7 bases between. The CDR3 loop reads CASSLVQSSYNSPLHF. CDR3 nucleotides: TGTGCCAGCAGCTTAGTTCAGAGCTCCTATAATTCACCCCTCCACTTT.

This chain links TRBV11-1 with TRBJ2-1, with D unresolved. This CDR3 comprises 11 residues. Germline-derived CDR1 and CDR2 are SGHAT and FQDESV (reference sequence). V was trimmed by 6 bases and J by 8 bases, leaving 8 bases between them. CDR3 protein: CASSKTDEQFF. The CDR3 nucleotides read TGTGCCAGCAGTAAGACCGATGAGCAGTTCTTC.

V and J are TRBV29-1 and TRBJ2-3; the D gene could be TRBD1 or TRBD2 (5 bases each). Per the germline V gene, CDR1 is SQVTM and CDR2 is ANQGSEA. Trimming took off 4 bases at V and 2 bases at J, with 10 bases between the two ends. This CDR3 is 13 amino acids long. The CDR3 here is CSVASGPTDTQYF. In DNA form, the CDR3 reads TGCAGCGTTGCGTCGGGGCCCACAGATACGCAGTATTTT.

The chain employs TRBV6-1 and TRBJ1-1; D is undetermined. The CDR3 totals 14 residues. V was pared by 7 bases and J by 3 bases, with 15 bases between. Germline loops: CDR1 MNHNS, CDR2 SASEGT. The CDR3 spells CASTEGNLDTEAFF. In DNA, the CDR3 is TGTGCCAGCACCGAAGGGAATTTGGACACTGAAGCTTTCTTT.

This clone was counted a few times. The CDR3 is CAWRASGPYEQYF. CDR3 DNA: TGTGCCTGGAGGGCTAGCGGGCCCTACGAGCAGTACTTC. The chain couples TRBV30 to TRBJ2-5, with 8 positions matching TRBD2. The tail of the sequence fits TRBJ2-7 better, so the J call may be wrong. The V gene's germline CDR1 is GTSNPN and CDR2 SVGIG (reference sequence). The CDR3 is 13 amino acids.

The genes are TRBV4-1 and TRBJ1-2, with D tentatively TRBD1 (5 bases). Germline V gene data show CDR1 as MGHRA and CDR2 as YSYEKL. This CDR3 region has 14 residues. The germline V and J ends were trimmed by 0 bases and 8 bases, with 13 bases remaining between them. The CDR3 loop is CASSQEGARVGYTF. In DNA, the CDR3 is TGCGCCAGCAGCCAAGAAGGGGCGCGAGTGGGCTACACCTTC.

The sample holds a few counts of this clone. This sample also contains other DNA sequences that code for the same CDR3. V is TRBV4-1 and J is TRBJ1-5; 9 positions match TRBD1. This CDR3 comprises 16 residues. Germline CDR1 MGHRA, CDR2 YSYEKL. The V gene end was trimmed by 0 bases and the J gene end by 3 bases; junction bases not matched to a gene: 3. The chain's CDR3 is CASSQEGQGNNQPQHF. The CDR3 DNA is TGCGCCAGCAGCCAAGAAGGACAGGGGAACAATCAGCCCCAGCATTTT.

V and J are TRBV28 and TRBJ2-1; 7 positions match TRBD1. Germline CDR1 reads MDHEN; CDR2 reads SYDVKM. The ends lost 2 bases at V and 8 bases at J; junction bases unmatched: 9. CDR3 length equals 15 residues. The CDR3: CASSLIQGSLDEQFF. The DNA of the CDR3 is TGTGCCAGCAGTTTAATACAGGGGTCCCTCGATGAGCAGTTCTTC. Variable domain in full (rest from reference TRBV28 and TRBJ2-1): DVKVTQSSRYLVKRTGEKVFLECVQDMDHENMFWYRQDPGLGLRLIYFSYDVKMKEKGDIPEGYSVSREKKERFSLILESASTNQTSMYLCASSLIQGSLDEQFFGPGTRLTVL.

This clone has more than one count but fewer than ten. The chain uses TRBV5-1 and TRBJ1-5; possibly TRBD1 for D (6 bases). V was pared by 4 bases and J by 5 bases, with 10 bases between. CDR1 and CDR2 (germline): SGHRS, YFSETQ. This CDR3 has 13 amino acids. CDR3 bases: TGCGCCAGCAGCGCGGACAGCTATCAGCCCCAGCATTTT. This translates into CASSADSYQPQHF.

This clone was picked up a small number of times. This chain connects TRBV7-4 to TRBJ1-6; D is perhaps TRBD1 (6 bases). The V end was cut by 2 bases, the J end by 11 bases, with 10 bases between. Germline lookup yields CDR1 SGHVT and CDR2 SQSDAQ. The CDR3 extends over 13 amino acids. The CDR3 loop reads CASSLRGVPPLHF. CDR3 in DNA: TGTGCCAGCAGCTTAAGGGGGGTTCCACCCCTCCACTTT.

This clone was seen only a few times. V usage is TRBV14 and J usage is TRBJ1-1; D unresolved. This CDR3 has 14 residues. Germline CDR1 SGHDN, CDR2 FVKESK. Trimming cost V 1 base and J 8 bases, with 14 bases left between them. DNA for the CDR3: TGTGCCAGCAGCCAAGGTAGTGGTTGGTGGGAAGCTTTCTTT. It yields the protein CASSQGSGWWEAFF.

V is TRBV19 and J is TRBJ1-4, with 7 bases matching TRBD1. There are 13 residues in the CDR3. Losses at the gene ends were 8 bases for V and 6 bases for J; bases not matched to a gene: 6. CDR1 is LNHDA, CDR2 SQIVND, per germline (reference sequence). CDR3: CASRQGTDEKLFF. The DNA for the CDR3 is TGTGCCAGTCGACAGGGAACCGATGAAAAACTGTTTTTT.

This clone was recorded a few times. The rearrangement joins TRBV30 to TRBJ2-2; no firm D call. The V gene's germline CDR1 is GTSNPN and CDR2 SVGIG (reference sequence). This CDR3 comprises 14 residues. V lost 2 bases and J lost 0, with 7 bases in between. CDR3 nucleotide sequence: TGTGCCTGGAGTATGTATTCGAACACCGGGGAGCTGTTTTTT. Translation gives CAWSMYSNTGELFF.